This T cell receptor beta chain was obtained from a study of T cell responses to AZD1222 COVID-19 vaccine. Study-wide findings and caveats: With dominance at 160-218 and 743-854, vaccine-associated CD4 TCRs spanned spike. Researchers took repertoire samples only after the peak T cell response had come.

Sequencing was performed with immunoSEQ multiplex PCR; in TCRdb, only in-frame clones are kept and a portion is missing. The sample lists roughly 100,000 clones, roughly 80% seen once, with around 15% in the top ten. Details on this clone: Its antigen is unknown.

Per germline, CDR1 SGHTA and CDR2 FQGNSA. The CDR3 is made up of 13 amino acids. The V and J ends lost 4 bases and 6 bases respectively, with 12 bases between them. The V and J genes are TRBV7-2 and TRBJ1-2; the D is unclear. The sequencing here drew on peripheral blood, taken on day 0 of AZD1222 vaccination. This TCR was sampled from an adult in good health. The CDR3 nucleotides read TGTGCCAGCAGCTGGTTAGCGGGGAATGGCTACACCTTC. As protein: CASSWLAGNGYTF.